This TCR beta chain was sequenced in a study of glioma-infiltrating T cells after dendritic cell vaccination. At the level of the study: Treatment, given 2003 to 2012, was autologous tumor lysate-pulsed dendritic cell vaccination. The vaccine used monocyte-derived dendritic cells pulsed overnight with autologous tumor lysate.

Time point described: after dendritic cell vaccination, including at tumor progression/relapse. None of the glioblastoma patients had an isocitrate dehydrogenase mutation. Primers: 60 V beta forward and 13 J beta reverse. Only in-frame clones appear in the TCRdb table, and some are missing; sequencing was by immunoSEQ multiplex PCR. This sample has 100,000 or so clones, with around 87% found just once. Unmatched junction bases numbered 6, after V lost 1 base and J lost 3 bases. The CDR3 is 16 residues long. Germline CDR1 reads SQVTM; CDR2 reads ANQGSEA. The source material was blood, sampled after dendritic cell vaccination. The sequence derives from a human donor with glioblastoma. The genes are TRBV29-1 and TRBJ2-7, with 13 bases fitting TRBD2. CDR3 in amino acids: CSVEGRLAGGRYEQYF. For the CDR3, the DNA is TGCAGCGTTGAAGGACGACTAGCGGGGGGACGCTACGAGCAGTACTTC.